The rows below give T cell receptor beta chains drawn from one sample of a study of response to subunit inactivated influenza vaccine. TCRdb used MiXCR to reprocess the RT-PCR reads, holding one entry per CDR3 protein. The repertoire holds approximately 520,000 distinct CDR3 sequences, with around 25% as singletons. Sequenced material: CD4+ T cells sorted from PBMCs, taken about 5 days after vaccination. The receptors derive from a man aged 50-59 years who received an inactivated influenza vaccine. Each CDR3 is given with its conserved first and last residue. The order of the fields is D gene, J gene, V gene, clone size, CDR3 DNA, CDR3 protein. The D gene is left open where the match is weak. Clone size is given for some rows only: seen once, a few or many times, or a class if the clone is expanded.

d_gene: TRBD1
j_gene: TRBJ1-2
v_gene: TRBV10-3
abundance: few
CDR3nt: TGTGCCATCAGTGACCGGATAAGACAGGGACCCTATGGCTACACCTTC
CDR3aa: CAISDRIRQGPYGYTF

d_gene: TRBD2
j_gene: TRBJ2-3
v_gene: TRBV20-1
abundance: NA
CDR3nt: TGCAGTGCTAGCCTACTAGCGACGGATACGCAGTATTTT
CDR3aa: CSASLLATDTQYF

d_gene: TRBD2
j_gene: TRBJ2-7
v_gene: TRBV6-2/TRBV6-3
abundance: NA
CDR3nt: TGTGCCAGTAAAGCGGGGGCCTCCTACGAGCAGTACTTC
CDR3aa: CASKAGASYEQYF

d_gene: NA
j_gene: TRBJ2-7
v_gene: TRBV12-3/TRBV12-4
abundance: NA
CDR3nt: TGTGCCAGCAGTTTGGGCCAGTCCGACGAGCAGTACTTC
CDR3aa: CASSLGQSDEQYF

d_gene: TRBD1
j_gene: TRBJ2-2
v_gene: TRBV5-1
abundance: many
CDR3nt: TGCGCCAGCACGGCAGGGGGCCGGAACACCGGGGAGCTGTTTTTT
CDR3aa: CASTAGGRNTGELFF

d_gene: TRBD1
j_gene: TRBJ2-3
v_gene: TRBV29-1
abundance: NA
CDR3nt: TGCAGCGCCTTTAAGGGGGCCGTAGATACGCAGTATTTT
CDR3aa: CSAFKGAVDTQYF

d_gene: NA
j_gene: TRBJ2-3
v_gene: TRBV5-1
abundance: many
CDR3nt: TGCGCCAGCAGCTTCCAGGAGGATACGCAGTATTTT
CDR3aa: CASSFQEDTQYF

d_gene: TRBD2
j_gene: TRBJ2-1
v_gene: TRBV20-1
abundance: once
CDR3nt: TGCAGTGCTCAACCGGGACTAGCGGGAGTAAATGAGCAGTTCTTC
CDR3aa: CSAQPGLAGVNEQFF

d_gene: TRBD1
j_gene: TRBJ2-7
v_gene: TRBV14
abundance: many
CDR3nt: TGTGCCAGCAGCCAAGGACAGGGACGGAGTTACGAGCAGTACTTC
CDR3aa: CASSQGQGRSYEQYF

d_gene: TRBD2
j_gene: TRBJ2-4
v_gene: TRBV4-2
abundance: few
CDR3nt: TGTGCCAGCAGCCGCCCTGCGGGGGGCGGGAACATTCAGTACTTC
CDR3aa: CASSRPAGGGNIQYF

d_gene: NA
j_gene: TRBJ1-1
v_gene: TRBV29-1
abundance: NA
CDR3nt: TGCAGCGCCCTATTGGCGGGTTTGGCTTTCTTT
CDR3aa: CSALLAGLAFF

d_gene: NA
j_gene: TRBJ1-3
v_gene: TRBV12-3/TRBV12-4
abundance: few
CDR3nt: TGTGCCAGCAGTTTTCGGGTGGCTGGAAACACCATATATTTT
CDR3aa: CASSFRVAGNTIYF

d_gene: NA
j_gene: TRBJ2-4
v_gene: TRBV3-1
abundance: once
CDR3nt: TGTGCCAGCAGCCTGCTTCAGTACTTC
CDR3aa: CASSLLQYF

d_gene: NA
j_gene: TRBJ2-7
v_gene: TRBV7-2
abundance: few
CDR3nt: TGTGCCAGCAGCTCCTTCAATTCCGAGCAGTACTTC
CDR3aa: CASSSFNSEQYF

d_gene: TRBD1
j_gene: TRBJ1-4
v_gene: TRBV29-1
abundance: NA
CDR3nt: TGCAGCGCACAGGGGTCCGCTAATGAAAAACTGTTTTTT
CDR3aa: CSAQGSANEKLFF

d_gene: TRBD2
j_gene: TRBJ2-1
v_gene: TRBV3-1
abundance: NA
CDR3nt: TGTGCCAGCAGCAAAACTAGCGGGGCGAGGAATGAGCAGTTCTTC
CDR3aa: CASSKTSGARNEQFF

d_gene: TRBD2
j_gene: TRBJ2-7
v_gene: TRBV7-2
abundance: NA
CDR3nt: TGTGCCAGCAGCAAAGGACTAGCGGGATATCCGTACGAGCAGTACTTC
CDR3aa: CASSKGLAGYPYEQYF

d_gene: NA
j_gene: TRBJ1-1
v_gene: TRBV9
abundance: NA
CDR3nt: TGTGCCAGCAGCTCCCGCGGTGATAAGAACACTGAAGCTTTCTTT
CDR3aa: CASSSRGDKNTEAFF

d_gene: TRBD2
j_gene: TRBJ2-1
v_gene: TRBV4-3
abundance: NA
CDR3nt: TGCGCCAGCAGCCGACGTCTAGCGGAGACGTACAATGAGCAGTTCTTC
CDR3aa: CASSRRLAETYNEQFF

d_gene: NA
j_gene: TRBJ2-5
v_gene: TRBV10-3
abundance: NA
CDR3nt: TGTGCCATCAAAGCTGACAGGAGTGTAAAGACCCAGTACTTC
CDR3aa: CAIKADRSVKTQYF

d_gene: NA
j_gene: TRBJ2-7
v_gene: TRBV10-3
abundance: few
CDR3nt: TGTGCCATCATAGATCACGAGCAGTACTTC
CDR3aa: CAIIDHEQYF

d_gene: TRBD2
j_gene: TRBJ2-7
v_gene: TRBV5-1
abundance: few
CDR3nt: TGCGCCAGCAGCTTGGCACGGGCTAGCGGGGTCTACGAGCAGTACTTC
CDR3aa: CASSLARASGVYEQYF

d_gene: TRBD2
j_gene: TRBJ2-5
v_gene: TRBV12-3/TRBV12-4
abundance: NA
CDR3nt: TGTGCCAGCAGTTTACTAGCGGGGGGGCCCGGGACCCAGTACTTC
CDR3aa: CASSLLAGGPGTQYF

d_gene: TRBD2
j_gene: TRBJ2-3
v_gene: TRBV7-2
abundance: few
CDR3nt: TGTGCCAGCAGCTTAGGGCGGGGGGGCCGATGGAGCACAGATACGCAGTATTTT
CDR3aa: CASSLGRGGRWSTDTQYF

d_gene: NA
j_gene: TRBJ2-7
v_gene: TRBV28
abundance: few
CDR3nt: TGTGCCAGCACCCCGGGCGGGATAGCCTACGAGCAGTACTTC
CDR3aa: CASTPGGIAYEQYF

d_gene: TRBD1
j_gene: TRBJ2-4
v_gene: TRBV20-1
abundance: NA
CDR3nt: TGCAGTGCTCACAGGGGATTAGCCAAAAACATTCAGTACTTC
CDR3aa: CSAHRGLAKNIQYF

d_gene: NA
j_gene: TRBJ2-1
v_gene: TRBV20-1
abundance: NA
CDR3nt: TGCAGTGTCCAGGACTACTACAATGAGCAGTTCTTC
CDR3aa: CSVQDYYNEQFF

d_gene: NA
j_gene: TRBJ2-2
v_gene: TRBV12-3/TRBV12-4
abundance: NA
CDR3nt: TGTGCCAGCCGTCGTGGGACAACGAACACCGGGGAGCTGTTTTTT
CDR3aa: CASRRGTTNTGELFF

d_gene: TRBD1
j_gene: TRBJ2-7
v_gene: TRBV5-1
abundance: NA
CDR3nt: TGCGCCAGCAGCCCACGACAGGGGGTCGCGGACGAGCAGTACTTC
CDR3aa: CASSPRQGVADEQYF

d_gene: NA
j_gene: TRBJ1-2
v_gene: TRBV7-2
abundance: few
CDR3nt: TGTGCCAGCAGCTTAGGAATAAGTGGACACACCTTC
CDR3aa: CASSLGISGHTF

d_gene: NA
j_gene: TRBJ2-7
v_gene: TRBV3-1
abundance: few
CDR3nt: TGTGCCAGCAGCCAAATGAGACAGAACGAGCAGTACTTC
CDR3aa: CASSQMRQNEQYF

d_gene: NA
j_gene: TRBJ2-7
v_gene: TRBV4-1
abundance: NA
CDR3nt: TGCGCCAGCAGCCAGGGGCGTGGGGGGAGCTCCTACGAGCAGTACTTC
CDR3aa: CASSQGRGGSSYEQYF

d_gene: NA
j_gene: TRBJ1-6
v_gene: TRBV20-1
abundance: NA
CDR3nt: TGCAGTGCTAGATTGGGTCCAGCGAATTCACCCCTCCACTTT
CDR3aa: CSARLGPANSPLHF

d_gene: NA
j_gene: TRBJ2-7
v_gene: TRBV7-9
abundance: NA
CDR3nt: TGTGCCAGCAGCAGCAGGGGGGAAGGGTACGAGCAGTACTTC
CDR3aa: CASSSRGEGYEQYF

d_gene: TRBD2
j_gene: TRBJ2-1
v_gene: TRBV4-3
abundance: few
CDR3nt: TGCGCCAGCAGCCGTGGGGGAGGGGCGGTCAATGAGCAGTTCTTC
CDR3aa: CASSRGGGAVNEQFF

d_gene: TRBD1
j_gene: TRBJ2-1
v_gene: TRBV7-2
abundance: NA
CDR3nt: TGTGCCAGCAGCCGGACAGGGAGAGGGAACAATGAGCAGTTCTTC
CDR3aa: CASSRTGRGNNEQFF

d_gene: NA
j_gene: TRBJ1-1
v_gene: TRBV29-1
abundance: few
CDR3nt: TGCAGCGTAGAACAGCCCTTCTCCACTGAAGCTTTCTTT
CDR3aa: CSVEQPFSTEAFF

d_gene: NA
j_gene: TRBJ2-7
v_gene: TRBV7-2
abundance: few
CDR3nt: TGTGCCAGCAGCTTTACAGCGTCCACCTACGAGCAGTACTTC
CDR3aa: CASSFTASTYEQYF

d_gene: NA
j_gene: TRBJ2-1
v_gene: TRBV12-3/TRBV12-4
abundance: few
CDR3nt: TGTGCCAGCAGTTCCCTGCCGACTAGTAACGATGAGCAGTTCTTC
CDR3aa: CASSSLPTSNDEQFF